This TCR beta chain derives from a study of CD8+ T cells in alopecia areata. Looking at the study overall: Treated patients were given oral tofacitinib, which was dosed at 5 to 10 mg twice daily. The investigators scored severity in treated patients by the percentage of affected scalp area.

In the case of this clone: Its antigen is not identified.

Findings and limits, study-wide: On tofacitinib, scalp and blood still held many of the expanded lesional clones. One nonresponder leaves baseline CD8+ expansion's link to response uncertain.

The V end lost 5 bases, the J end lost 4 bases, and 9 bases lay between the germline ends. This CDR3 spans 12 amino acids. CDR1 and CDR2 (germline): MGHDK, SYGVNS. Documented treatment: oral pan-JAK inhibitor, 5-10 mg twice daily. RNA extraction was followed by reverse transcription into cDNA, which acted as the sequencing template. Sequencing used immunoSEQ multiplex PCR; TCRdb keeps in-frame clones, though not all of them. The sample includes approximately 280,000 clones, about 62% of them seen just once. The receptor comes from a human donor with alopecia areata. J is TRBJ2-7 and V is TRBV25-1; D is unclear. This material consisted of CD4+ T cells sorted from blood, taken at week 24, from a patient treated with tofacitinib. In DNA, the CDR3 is TGTGCCAGCAGTCTATCTCTATACGAGCAGTACTTC. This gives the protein CASSLSLYEQYF.